The rows below give T cell receptor beta chains drawn from one sample of a study of T cell responses to AZD1222 COVID-19 vaccine. Profiled with immunoSEQ multiplex PCR; TCRdb holds only in-frame clones, not every one. This table has about 83,000 clones, more than 75% appearing once. The sequencing used peripheral blood, collected on day 0 of MenACWY control vaccination. The receptors originated from an adult in good health. The conserved cysteine and the conserved F or W are not part of the CDR3 here. Fields, in order: V gene, clone size, CDR3 protein. Only part of the rows carry a size: once, few, many, or a class if the clone is expanded.

TRBV3-1/TRBV3-2,.,ASSPYVRASDTIY
TRBV5-8,once,ASSPGMAGAVDTQY
TRBV9,.,ASSELGQVGETQY
TRBV28,.,ASSPPGTNYGYT
TRBV29-1,.,SVEGAGGGYT
TRBV28,.,ASSTNREIYEQY
TRBV6-6,.,ASSSGQALDEQF
TRBV7-8,.,ASSLARAGGLNQPQH
TRBV19,.,ASAGGRNQPQH
TRBV5-6,.,ASSFSSVAYEQY
TRBV14,once,ASSRTGTSGRSTDTQY
TRBV18,.,ASSPEDRGQSNQPQH
TRBV28,.,ASSSGVYEQY
TRBV9,once,ASSTGRAIYNEQF
TRBV10-3,.,AISFSGEEPYT
TRBV2,.,ASSDWDRVGNEQF
TRBV4-1,once,ASSQDSPGSDTQY
TRBV5-1,.,ASTTGWDTEAF
TRBV27,.,VTSAGTYEQY
TRBV4-3,.,ASSPVGSGANVLT
TRBV28,.,ASSLLGASVHEQY
TRBV7-3,.,ATRPDHEQY
TRBV19,.,ATSRGSEVNEQF
TRBV28,.,ASTLGRVGEQY
TRBV28,.,ASSGGDGREKLF
TRBV5-1,.,ASSLGLLNTEAF
TRBV14,.,ASSQTGPGNTIY
TRBV6-5,.,ASSYGQGGIQY
TRBV18,.,ASSPLQGAGELF
TRBV7-9,.,ASSLNLRTGGEQY
TRBV18,.,ASSVTYDQPQH
TRBV24-1,.,AAGTSADNEQF
TRBV11-2,.,ASRDRVDEKLF